Shown below are 32 T cell receptor beta chains from a single sample sequenced in a study of T cell responses to AZD1222 COVID-19 vaccine. Profiled with immunoSEQ multiplex PCR; TCRdb holds only in-frame clones, not every one. This table has 100,000 to 150,000 clones, about 92% appearing once. The input for sequencing was peripheral blood, taken 28 days after the second AZD1222 dose. These receptors were collected from an adult who received the AZD1222 COVID-19 vaccine.

The chain couples TRBV9 to TRBJ2-2, with 11 positions matching TRBD2. V shed 4 bases and J 1 base; nucleotides not matched to a gene: 3. This CDR3 contains 16 residues. In germline, CDR1 is SGDLS, CDR2 YYNGEE. This CDR3 is CASSILAGGNTGELFF. In DNA, the CDR3 is TGTGCCAGCAGCATTCTAGCGGGGGGGAACACCGGGGAGCTGTTTTTT.

The V call is TRBV5-1, the J call TRBJ2-7; the D is unclear. Trimming stripped 7 bases from V and 4 bases from J, with 9 bases between. The germline V gene encodes CDR1 SGHRS and CDR2 YFSETQ. This CDR3 comprises 11 residues. The CDR3, as DNA: TGCGCCAGCCCATACAATTACGAGCAGTACTTC. Translating gives CASPYNYEQYF.

V and J are TRBV19 and TRBJ2-7, with TRBD2 matching over 8 bases. Trimming cost V 3 bases and J 7 bases; bases outside gene matches: 2. Germline loops: CDR1 LNHDA, CDR2 SQIVND (reference sequence). The CDR3 has 12 amino acids. CDR3 nucleotides: TGTGCCAGTAGTATGCTAGCGGGTGAGCAGTACTTC. This encodes CASSMLAGEQYF.

This chain links TRBV2 with TRBJ1-3; D unclear. Germline lookup yields CDR1 SNHLY and CDR2 FYNNEI. The ends were cut back, 0 bases at V and 4 bases at J, with 1 base in the middle. The CDR3 contains 12 residues. The CDR3 protein is CASSEAGNTIYF. Here the CDR3 DNA reads TGTGCCAGCAGTGAAGCGGGAAACACCATATATTTT.

The table lists this clone with a count of one. This chain joins TRBV28 and TRBJ2-5, with 8 bases lining up with TRBD1. V shed 6 bases and J 2 bases; nucleotides not matched to a gene: 8. Germline V gene data show CDR1 as MDHEN and CDR2 as SYDVKM. The CDR3 length is 15 residues. The CDR3 nucleotides read TGTGCCAGCAGCAAGACAGGGGACGGGCAAGAGACCCAGTACTTC. As protein: CASSKTGDGQETQYF.

This chain joins TRBV29-1 and TRBJ2-3; D is ambiguous. There are 13 residues in the CDR3. CDR1 is SQVTM, CDR2 ANQGSEA, per germline. V was pared by 2 bases and J by 6 bases, with 12 bases between. The CDR3 DNA sequence: TGCAGCGTTGAACCCCCGAGCGTCGATACGCAGTATTTT. It yields the protein CSVEPPSVDTQYF.

This clone showed up just a few times. The V and J genes are TRBV6-1 and TRBJ2-7, with 10 bases matching TRBD1. Germline loops: CDR1 MNHNS, CDR2 SASEGT. V lost 2 bases, J lost 1 base, and 5 bases stayed unmatched. The CDR3 consists of 16 residues. The CDR3 region is CASSEPGQGRSYEQYF. The CDR3 DNA reads as TGTGCCAGCAGTGAACCGGGACAGGGGCGATCCTACGAGCAGTACTTC.

The chain has TRBV6-1 and TRBJ1-3; D ambiguous. Germline V gene data show CDR1 as MNHNS and CDR2 as SASEGT. The CDR3 consists of 12 residues. V was clipped by 2 bases and J by 5 bases, with 4 bases between them. The CDR3: CASSETRNTIYF. CDR3 nucleotides: TGTGCCAGCAGTGAAACTAGAAACACCATATATTTT.

V and J are TRBV15 and TRBJ1-5; D perhaps matches TRBD1 (5 bases). V lost 3 bases to trimming and J lost 0 bases, with 12 bases between them. Germline lookup yields CDR1 LNHNV and CDR2 YYDKDF (reference sequence). This CDR3 spans 16 amino acids. CDR3 residues: CATSRGGVYSNQPQHF. The CDR3 DNA sequence: TGTGCCACCAGCAGGGGGGGAGTATATAGCAATCAGCCCCAGCATTTT. Looking up the rest from reference TRBV15 and TRBJ1-5 gives the full variable domain: DAMVIQNPRYQVTQFGKPVTLSCSQTLNHNVMYWYQQKSSQAPKLLFHYYDKDFNNEADTPDNFQSRRPNTSFCFLDIRSPGLGDTAMYLCATSRGGVYSNQPQHFGDGTRLSIL.

The sample holds one count of this clone. V usage is TRBV4-1 and J usage is TRBJ1-1, with D unresolved. The germline CDR1 and CDR2 sequences are MGHRA and YSYEKL. V was clipped by 0 bases and J by 1 base, with 9 bases between them. The CDR3 runs to 15 residues. The CDR3: CASSQERRRNTEAFF. CDR3 bases: TGCGCCAGCAGCCAAGAGCGGCGTAGGAACACTGAAGCTTTCTTT.

The CDR3 spells CASSYSQAYGYTF. The CDR3, as DNA: TGTGCCAGCAGTTATTCCCAGGCCTATGGCTACACCTTC. V is TRBV6-5 and J is TRBJ1-2; D uncertain. Per the germline V gene, CDR1 is MNHEY and CDR2 is SVGAGI. The V end was cut by 3 bases, the J end by 4 bases, with 9 bases between. The CDR3 is made up of 13 amino acids.

J is TRBJ1-3 and V is TRBV25-1, with D unclear. V gave up 6 bases and J gave up 4 bases, with 4 bases separating them. CDR1 and CDR2 from the germline V gene are MGHDK and SYGVNS. This CDR3 spans 11 amino acids. CDR3 nucleotides: TGTGCCAGCAGGGAAGGAAACACCATATATTTT. This sequence encodes CASREGNTIYF.

The chain combines TRBV5-5 with TRBJ1-1; D gene uncertain. Trimming shortened V by 4 bases and J by 1 base, and 8 bases separated the two germline ends. This CDR3 comprises 13 residues. Germline-derived CDR1 and CDR2 are SGHKS and YYEKEE (reference sequence). CDR3 nucleotide sequence: TGTGCCAGCAGCCAAAGGACGAACACTGAAGCTTTCTTT. It yields the protein CASSQRTNTEAFF.

This chain connects TRBV7-2 to TRBJ2-5; D ambiguous. Deletions cut 5 bases from V and 3 bases from J, with 10 bases between. The germline V gene has CDR1 SGHTA and CDR2 FQGNSA. The CDR3 runs to 13 residues. The CDR3 nucleotides read TGTGCCAGCAGCCCTTACTTGAAAGAGACCCAGTACTTC. Translated, it gives CASSPYLKETQYF.

The rearrangement links TRBV2 to TRBJ2-5, with a weak D call TRBD2 (5 bases). This CDR3 is 15 amino acids long. Germline assignment: CDR1 SNHLY and CDR2 FYNNEI. V was clipped by 0 bases and J by 3 bases, with 11 bases between them. CDR3 residues: CASSEARGYEETQYF. In nucleotides, the CDR3 is TGTGCCAGCAGTGAAGCACGCGGGTATGAAGAGACCCAGTACTTC.

The rearrangement uses TRBV28 and TRBJ1-5; TRBD1 is a possible D gene (5 bases). V lost 1 base, J lost 0 bases, and 13 bases lay in between. Germline CDR1 reads MDHEN; CDR2 reads SYDVKM. The CDR3 is 17 residues long. The CDR3 nucleotides read TGTGCCAGCAGTTTATATCTCGGGGGTTATAGCAATCAGCCCCAGCATTTT. Protein product: CASSLYLGGYSNQPQHF.

This clone was seen only once. The rearrangement uses TRBV19 and TRBJ1-1, with 7 bases aligning to TRBD1. CDR1 and CDR2 (germline): LNHDA, SQIVND (reference sequence). The CDR3 totals 16 residues. After removal of 7 bases from V and 2 bases from J, the junction contained 13 bases not matched to a gene. CDR3 nucleotide sequence: TGTGCCAGTACCCTATACCGGGACAGCACTAACACTGAAGCTTTCTTT. Translated, it gives CASTLYRDSTNTEAFF.

This clone came up once. The J gene is TRBJ1-2, the V gene TRBV4-3; TRBD1 matches at 9 bases. V lost 4 bases, J lost 2 bases, and 2 bases stayed unmatched. There are 14 residues in the CDR3. Germline V lookup: CDR1 LGHNA, CDR2 YSLEER. In nucleotides, the CDR3 is TGCGCCAGCAGCCCAGGGACAGGGAACTATGGCTACACCTTC. It encodes CASSPGTGNYGYTF.

J is TRBJ1-6 and V is TRBV4-3; TRBD1 matches 7 bases. There are 19 residues in the CDR3. Germline CDR1 is LGHNA and CDR2 is YSLEER. The V and J ends lost 1 base and 0 bases, in that order; junction bases with no gene match: 9. The CDR3 nucleotides are TGCGCCAGCAGCCAAGGACAGGGCTTTGGCTACTCCTATAATTCACCCCTCCACTTT. Translated: CASSQGQGFGYSYNSPLHF.

The CDR3 protein is CASCQGATGNTIYF. The CDR3 DNA sequence: TGTGCCAGCTGTCAGGGGGCTACTGGAAACACCATATATTTT. This chain joins TRBV6-6 and TRBJ1-3, with 8 bases lining up with TRBD1. Losses at the gene ends were 8 bases for V and 2 bases for J; bases not matched to a gene: 5. Germline CDR1 and CDR2: MNHNY and SVGAGI (reference sequence). This CDR3 has 14 residues.

This rearrangement joins TRBV12-2 to TRBJ1-1; TRBD1, as called in the table, went unchecked against the DNA. TRBV12-2 is assigned pseudogene status. The CDR3 has 16 amino acids. The CDR3 sequence: CAFNRDRGRDHTEAFF. The CDR3 region has the DNA TGTGCTTTTAACCGGGACAGGGGGCGAGACCACACTGAAGCTTTCTTT.

This chain links TRBV7-2 with TRBJ2-3, with D perhaps matching TRBD1 or TRBD2 (6 bases each). This CDR3 has 16 residues. CDR1 and CDR2 (germline): SGHTA, FQGNSA. V lost 5 bases and J lost 2, with 17 bases in between. Written as DNA, the CDR3 is TGTGCCAGCAGCCCCGGAGGGGGACCGTACACAGATACGCAGTATTTT. This translates into CASSPGGGPYTDTQYF.

V usage is TRBV19 and J usage is TRBJ2-2; 10 bases fit TRBD2. V lost 7 bases to trimming and J lost 0 bases; unmatched junction nucleotides: 8. In germline, CDR1 is LNHDA, CDR2 SQIVND (reference sequence). The CDR3 sequence is 17 residues long. The CDR3 region has the DNA TGTGCCAGTATTGGGCTAGCGGGGGCATCGAACACCGGGGAGCTGTTTTTT. This codes for CASIGLAGASNTGELFF.

This rearrangement joins TRBV6-5 to TRBJ1-3; D gene uncertain. Germline CDR1 MNHEY, CDR2 SVGAGI. V shed 5 bases and J shed 4 bases, with 12 bases lying between them. This CDR3 contains 14 residues. The CDR3 coding sequence is TGTGCCAGCAGTACCCCGACGGACGGAAACACCATATATTTT. The encoded protein is CASSTPTDGNTIYF.

The rearrangement links TRBV9 to TRBJ2-1; TRBD1 aligns across 10 bases. The CDR3 contains 15 residues. Looked up from germline, CDR1 is SGDLS and CDR2 is YYNGEE. V gave up 2 bases and J gave up 7 bases; unmatched junction bases: 6. CDR3 nucleotide sequence: TGTGCCAGCAGCGTTTTACGGACAGGGGGGAATGAGCAGTTCTTC. It yields the protein CASSVLRTGGNEQFF.

The chain employs TRBV7-9 and TRBJ2-7; D tentatively fits TRBD1 or TRBD2 (7 bases each). V was trimmed by 1 base and J by 3 bases, leaving 13 bases between them. Germline V gives CDR1 SEHNR, CDR2 FQNEAQ (reference sequence). The CDR3 is 15 amino acids. The DNA of the CDR3 is TGTGCCAGCAGCTTAGGACAGGGAGGGGTCTACGAGCAGTACTTC. Translation: CASSLGQGGVYEQYF.

The gene calls are TRBV29-1 and TRBJ2-3, with D possibly TRBD2 on 5 matching bases. CDR3 length: 14 residues. CDR1 and CDR2 from the germline V gene are SQVTM and ANQGSEA. The ends were cut back, 3 bases at V and 2 bases at J, with 12 bases in the middle. The CDR3 region is CSVDEGAVTDTQYF. CDR3 nucleotides: TGCAGCGTTGATGAGGGAGCCGTCACAGATACGCAGTATTTT.

CDR3 residues: CASSQEEGLQNSPLHF. CDR3 sequence (DNA): TGCGCCAGCAGCCAAGAAGAGGGACTCCAGAATTCACCCCTCCACTTT. The rearrangement uses TRBV4-1 and TRBJ1-6; TRBD1 might be the D (5 bases). V was pared by 0 bases and J by 7 bases, with 13 bases between. The CDR3 extends over 16 amino acids. The germline V gene has CDR1 MGHRA and CDR2 YSYEKL.

This chain joins TRBV7-9 and TRBJ1-4; D remains ambiguous. V was pared by 4 bases and J by 7 bases, with 13 bases between. Germline V gene lookup returns CDR1 SEHNR and CDR2 FQNEAQ (reference sequence). The CDR3 loop spans 14 amino acids. Written as DNA, the CDR3 is TGTGCCAGCAGCTCCGGAGGAGGCTCTGAAAAACTGTTTTTT. It codes for CASSSGGGSEKLFF.

The chain is built from TRBV11-2 and TRBJ1-1, with D uncertain. This CDR3 has 14 residues. V was pared by 0 bases and J by 1 base, with 6 bases between. Per the germline V gene, CDR1 is SGHAT and CDR2 is FQNNGV. The chain's CDR3 is CASSLDLGNTEAFF. CDR3 in DNA: TGTGCCAGCAGCTTAGACCTGGGGAACACTGAAGCTTTCTTT.

The chain is built from TRBV2 and TRBJ2-2; 9 nucleotides match TRBD1. Trimming took 7 bases from V and 4 from J; bases not matched to a gene: 4. The V gene's germline CDR1 is SNHLY and CDR2 FYNNEI. The CDR3 has 14 amino acids. The CDR3, as DNA: TGTGCCAGCATGGAACAGGGGGCCACCGGGGAGCTGTTTTTT. It specifies CASMEQGATGELFF.

This sequence joins TRBV6-2 or TRBV6-3 and TRBJ1-2, with D maybe TRBD1 (6 bases). V lost 5 bases and J 7 bases, leaving 14 bases between the germline ends. The CDR3 length is 13 residues. Germline loops: CDR1 MNHEY, CDR2 SVGEGT. CDR3 sequence (DNA): TGTGCCAGCAGTCCGGGGGCGCCCTCTGGCTACACCTTC. It is translated as CASSPGAPSGYTF.